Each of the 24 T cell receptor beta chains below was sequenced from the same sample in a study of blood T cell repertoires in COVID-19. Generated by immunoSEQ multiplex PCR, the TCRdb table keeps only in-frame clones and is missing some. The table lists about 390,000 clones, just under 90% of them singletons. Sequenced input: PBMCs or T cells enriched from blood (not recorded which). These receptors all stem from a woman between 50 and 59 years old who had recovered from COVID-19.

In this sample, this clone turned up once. Here the CDR3 reads CASSRQGAHSYEQYF. CDR3 bases: TGTGCCAGCAGTAGACAGGGGGCGCATTCCTACGAGCAGTACTTC. The gene calls are TRBV2 and TRBJ2-7; 10 positions agree with TRBD1. The length of the CDR3 is 15 residues. Per germline, CDR1 SNHLY and CDR2 FYNNEI. Trimming took 5 bases from V and 1 from J; bases not matched to a gene: 5.

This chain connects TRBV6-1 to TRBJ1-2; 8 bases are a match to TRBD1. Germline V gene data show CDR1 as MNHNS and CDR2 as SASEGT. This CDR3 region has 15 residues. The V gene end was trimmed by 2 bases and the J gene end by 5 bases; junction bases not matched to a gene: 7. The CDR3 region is CASSEMQGAGYGYTF. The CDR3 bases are TGTGCCAGCAGTGAAATGCAGGGGGCTGGGTATGGCTACACCTTC.

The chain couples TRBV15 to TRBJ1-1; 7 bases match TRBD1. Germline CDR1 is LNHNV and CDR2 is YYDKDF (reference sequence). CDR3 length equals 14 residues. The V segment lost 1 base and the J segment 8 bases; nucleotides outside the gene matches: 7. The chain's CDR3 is CATSRGDSLSEAFF. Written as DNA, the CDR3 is TGTGCCACCAGCAGAGGGGACAGTTTATCCGAAGCTTTCTTT.

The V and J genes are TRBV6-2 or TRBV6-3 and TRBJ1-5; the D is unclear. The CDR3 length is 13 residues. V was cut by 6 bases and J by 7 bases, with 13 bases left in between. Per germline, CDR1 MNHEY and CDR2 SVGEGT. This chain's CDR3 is CASSDTVAQPQHF. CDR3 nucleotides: TGTGCCAGCAGCGACACGGTGGCCCAGCCCCAGCATTTT.

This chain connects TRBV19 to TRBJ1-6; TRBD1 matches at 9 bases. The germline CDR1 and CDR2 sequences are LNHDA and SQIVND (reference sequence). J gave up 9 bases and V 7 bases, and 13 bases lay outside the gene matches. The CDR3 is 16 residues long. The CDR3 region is CASKELRGQGFSPLHF. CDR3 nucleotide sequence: TGTGCCAGTAAGGAGCTCCGGGGACAGGGCTTTTCACCCCTCCACTTT.

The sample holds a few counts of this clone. The CDR3 DNA is TGTGCCAGCAGCTACAGGGCCCAAGAGACCCAGTACTTC. Translation gives CASSYRAQETQYF. J is TRBJ2-5 and V is TRBV27; weak D call: TRBD1 (6 bases). Trimming removed 6 bases at V and 1 base at J, with 9 bases between. Germline V gives CDR1 MNHEY, CDR2 SMNVEV (reference sequence). The CDR3 covers 13 residues.

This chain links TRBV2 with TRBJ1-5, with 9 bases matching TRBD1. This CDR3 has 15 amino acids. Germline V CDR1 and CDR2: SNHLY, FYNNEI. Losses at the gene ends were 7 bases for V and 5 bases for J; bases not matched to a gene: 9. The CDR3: CASTEGQGIYQPQHF. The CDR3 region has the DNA TGTGCCAGCACCGAGGGACAGGGTATCTATCAGCCCCAGCATTTT.

The CDR3 coding sequence is TGTGCCAGCAGTTCAAGCGGGACAGGGGCGAATGAGCAGTTCTTC. Translated: CASSSSGTGANEQFF. The J gene is TRBJ2-1, the V gene TRBV27, with TRBD1 matching over 10 bases. Per the germline V gene, CDR1 is MNHEY and CDR2 is SMNVEV (reference sequence). The CDR3 has 15 residues. V shed 4 bases and J 7 bases; nucleotides not matched to a gene: 7.

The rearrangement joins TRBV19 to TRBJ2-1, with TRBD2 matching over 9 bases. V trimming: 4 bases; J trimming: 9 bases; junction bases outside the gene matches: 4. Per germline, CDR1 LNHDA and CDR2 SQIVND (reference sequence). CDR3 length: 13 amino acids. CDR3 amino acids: CASSSGSGGEQFF. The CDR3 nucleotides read TGTGCCAGTAGTAGTGGTAGCGGGGGTGAGCAGTTCTTC.

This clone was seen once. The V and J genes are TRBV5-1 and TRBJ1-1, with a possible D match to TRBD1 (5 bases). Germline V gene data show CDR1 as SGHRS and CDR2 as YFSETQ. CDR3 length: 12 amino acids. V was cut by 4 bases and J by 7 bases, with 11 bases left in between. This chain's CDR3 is CASSLQGFEAFF. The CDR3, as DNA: TGCGCCAGCAGCCTGCAGGGATTTGAAGCTTTCTTT.

CDR3 DNA sequence: TGTGCCAGTGCCGATGGACAGAATAGCAATCAGCCCCAGCATTTT. Translated: CASADGQNSNQPQHF. The chain uses TRBV28 and TRBJ1-5, with a tentative D call TRBD1 (6 bases). Between the trimmed V and J ends, which lost 9 bases and 0 bases, there was a span of 15 bases. This CDR3 is built from 15 residues. From germline, CDR1 is MDHEN and CDR2 SYDVKM.

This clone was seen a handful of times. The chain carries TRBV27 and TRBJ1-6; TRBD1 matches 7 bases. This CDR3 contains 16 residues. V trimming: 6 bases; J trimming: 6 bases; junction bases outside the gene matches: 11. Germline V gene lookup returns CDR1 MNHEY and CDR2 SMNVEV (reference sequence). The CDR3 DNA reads TGTGCCAGCAGACCAATATGGACAGGACCTAATTCACCCCTCCACTTT. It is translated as CASRPIWTGPNSPLHF.

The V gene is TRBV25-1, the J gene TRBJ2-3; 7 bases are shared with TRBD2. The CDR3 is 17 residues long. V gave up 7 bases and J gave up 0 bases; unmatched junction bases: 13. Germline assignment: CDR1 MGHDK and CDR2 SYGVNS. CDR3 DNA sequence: TGTGCCAGCACCCTAAGTGGCGGGGGAACTAGCACAGATACGCAGTATTTT. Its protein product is CASTLSGGGTSTDTQYF.

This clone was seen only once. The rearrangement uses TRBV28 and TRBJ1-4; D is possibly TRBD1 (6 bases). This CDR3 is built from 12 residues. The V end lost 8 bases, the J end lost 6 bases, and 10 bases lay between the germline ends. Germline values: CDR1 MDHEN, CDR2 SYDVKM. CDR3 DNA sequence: TGTGCCAGCGAGGGGGGGGATGAAAAACTGTTTTTT. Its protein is CASEGGDEKLFF.

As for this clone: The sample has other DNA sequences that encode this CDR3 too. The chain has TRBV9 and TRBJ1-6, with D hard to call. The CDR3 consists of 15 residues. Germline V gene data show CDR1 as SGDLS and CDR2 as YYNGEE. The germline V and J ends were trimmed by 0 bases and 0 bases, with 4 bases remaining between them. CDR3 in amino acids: CASSVGSSYNSPLHF. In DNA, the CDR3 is TGTGCCAGCAGCGTAGGGAGCTCCTATAATTCACCCCTCCACTTT.

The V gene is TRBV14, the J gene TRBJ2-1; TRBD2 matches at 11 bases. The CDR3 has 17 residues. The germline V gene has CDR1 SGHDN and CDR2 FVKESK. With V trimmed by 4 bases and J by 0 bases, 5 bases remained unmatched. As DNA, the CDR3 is TGTGCCAGCAGCCCGGGGACTAGCGGAAGCTCCTACAATGAGCAGTTCTTC. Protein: CASSPGTSGSSYNEQFF.

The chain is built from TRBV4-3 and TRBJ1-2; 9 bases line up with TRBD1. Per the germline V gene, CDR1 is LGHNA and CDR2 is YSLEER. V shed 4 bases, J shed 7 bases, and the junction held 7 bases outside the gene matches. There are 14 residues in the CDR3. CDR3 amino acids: CASSLGTGSRGYTF. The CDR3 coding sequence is TGCGCCAGCAGCCTCGGGACAGGGTCCCGTGGCTACACCTTC.

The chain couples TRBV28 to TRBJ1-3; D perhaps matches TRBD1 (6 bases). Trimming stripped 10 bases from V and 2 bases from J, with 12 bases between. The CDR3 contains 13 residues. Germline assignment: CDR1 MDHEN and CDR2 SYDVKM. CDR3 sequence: CATNPGAGNTIYF. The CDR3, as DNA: TGTGCCACAAACCCAGGGGCTGGAAACACCATATATTTT.

The CDR3, as DNA: TGTGCCAGCAGCGCGTTTACAGGGGTTATCACTGAAGCTTTCTTT. It specifies CASSAFTGVITEAFF. The rearrangement links TRBV9 to TRBJ1-1; TRBD1 matches 7 bases. The CDR3 is made up of 15 amino acids. CDR1 is SGDLS and CDR2 is YYNGEE in the germline V gene. V lost 3 bases to trimming and J lost 4 bases; unmatched junction nucleotides: 9.

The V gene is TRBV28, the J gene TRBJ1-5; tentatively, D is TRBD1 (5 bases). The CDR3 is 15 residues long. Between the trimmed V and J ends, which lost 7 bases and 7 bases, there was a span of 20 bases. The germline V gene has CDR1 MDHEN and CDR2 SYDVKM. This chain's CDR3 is CASITLGQGYQPQHF. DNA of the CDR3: TGTGCCAGCATCACCCTCGGGCAGGGATACCAGCCCCAGCATTTT.

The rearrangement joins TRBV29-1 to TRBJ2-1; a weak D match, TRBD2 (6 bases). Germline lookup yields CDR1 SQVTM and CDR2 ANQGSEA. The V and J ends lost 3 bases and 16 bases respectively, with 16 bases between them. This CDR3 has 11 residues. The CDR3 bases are TGCAGCGTTGATCTGGCGGGACTTAGTTTCTTC. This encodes CSVDLAGLSFF.

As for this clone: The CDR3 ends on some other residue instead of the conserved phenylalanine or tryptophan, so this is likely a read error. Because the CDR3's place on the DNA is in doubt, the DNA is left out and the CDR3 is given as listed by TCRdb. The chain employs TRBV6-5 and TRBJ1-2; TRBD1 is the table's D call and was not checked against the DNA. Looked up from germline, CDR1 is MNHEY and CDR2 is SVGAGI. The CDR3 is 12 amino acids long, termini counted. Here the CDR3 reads CASSYSSGGQPI.

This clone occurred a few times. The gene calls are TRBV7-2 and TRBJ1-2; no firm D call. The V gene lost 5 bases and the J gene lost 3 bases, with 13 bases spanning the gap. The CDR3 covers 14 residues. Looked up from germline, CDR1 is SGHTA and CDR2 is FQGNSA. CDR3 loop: CASSLDTVYYGYTF. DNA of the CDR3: TGTGCCAGCAGCCTCGATACAGTCTACTATGGCTACACCTTC.

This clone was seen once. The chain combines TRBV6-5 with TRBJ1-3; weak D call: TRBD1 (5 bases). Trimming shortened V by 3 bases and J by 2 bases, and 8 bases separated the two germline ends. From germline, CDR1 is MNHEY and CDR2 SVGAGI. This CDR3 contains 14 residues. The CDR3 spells CASSYGGAGNTIYF. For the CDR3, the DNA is TGTGCCAGCAGTTATGGGGGGGCTGGAAACACCATATATTTT.